This T cell receptor beta chain emerged from a study of CD8 T cells in ankylosing spondylitis listed by TCRdb under 2017. For context, the study as a whole: The study profiled T cell receptor beta repertoires in healthy donors and ankylosing spondylitis patients to find disease-linked TCR variants. The full study cohort was made up of under 30 ankylosing spondylitis patients and about a hundred healthy donors. Samples of peripheral blood were taken, and for ankylosing spondylitis patients, synovial fluid was collected as well.

At the junction V is shortened by 0 bases and J by 1 base, with 8 bases in between. CDR1 and CDR2 were assigned from the germline V gene as SGDLS and YYNGEE. The CDR3, cysteine through phenylalanine, is 14 amino acids long. The sequence is cut down to CDR3 DNA, 42 bases in frame from base 1. General findings and caveats noted by the study authors: A CD8+ phenotype was shown by the disease-linked clones, which were found at relatively low frequencies in peripheral blood. According to the report, matched synovial fluid samples from ankylosing spondylitis patients were significantly enriched for the disease-linked clones. Some of the motif variants had been reported before in the synovial fluid and blood of reactive arthritis patients, a finding that suggests common disease-initiation mechanisms. A TCR beta motif of seven or eight highly homologous amino acid variants appeared characteristic of blood from ankylosing spondylitis patients.

The table lists this clonotype with a few counts. The target of this receptor is not known. No much larger clone exists at a distance of one base, and base qualities are not known. Sequenced on an Illumina HiSeq 2500. Quantitative 5'-RACE with molecular barcodes was used to prepare TCR beta libraries. In the source study's methods: A new computational method based on a probabilistic model of VDJ rearrangement was used to identify disease-linked TCR variants. TCRdb redid the processing of the public reads, applying fastp at Q25 and MiXCR, and retained in-frame beta chains. Every CDR3 protein is listed once, alongside the most common genes and DNA of its rows. In this record, the V and J calls reflect TCRdb's handling and not the investigators' own analysis. This sample comprises 130,000 or so distinct CDR3 sequences, approximately 17% of them detected only once. Together, the top ten hold around a third of the sample.

The receptor chain draws on TRBV9 and TRBJ2-7; no D segment can be confidently identified. The sequenced material came from blood, either unsorted or a sorted T cell fraction (not recorded which). The clonotype was recovered from a male donor with ankylosing spondylitis. The DNA reads as follows: TGTGCCAGCAGCGTAGGTGTGGGTTCCTACGAGCAGTACTTC. Its protein reads: CASSVGVGSYEQYF.